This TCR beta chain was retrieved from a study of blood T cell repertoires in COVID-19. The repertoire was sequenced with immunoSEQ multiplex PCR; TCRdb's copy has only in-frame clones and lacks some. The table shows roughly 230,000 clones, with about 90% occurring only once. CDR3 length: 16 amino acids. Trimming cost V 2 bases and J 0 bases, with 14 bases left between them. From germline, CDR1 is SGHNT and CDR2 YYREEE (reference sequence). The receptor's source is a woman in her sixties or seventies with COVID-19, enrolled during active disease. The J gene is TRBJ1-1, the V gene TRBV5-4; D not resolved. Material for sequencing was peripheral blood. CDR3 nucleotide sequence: TGTGCCAGCAGCTTACCCGGTCGCCCCTTGAACACTGAAGCTTTCTTT. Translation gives CASSLPGRPLNTEAFF.